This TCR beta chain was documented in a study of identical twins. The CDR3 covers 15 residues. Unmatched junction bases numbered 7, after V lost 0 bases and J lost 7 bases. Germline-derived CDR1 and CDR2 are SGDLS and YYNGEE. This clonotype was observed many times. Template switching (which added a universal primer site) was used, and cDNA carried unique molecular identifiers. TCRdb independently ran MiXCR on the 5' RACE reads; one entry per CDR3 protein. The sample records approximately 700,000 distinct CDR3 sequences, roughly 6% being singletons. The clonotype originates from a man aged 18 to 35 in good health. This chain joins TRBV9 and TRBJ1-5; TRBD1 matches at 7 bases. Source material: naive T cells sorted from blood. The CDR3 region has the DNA TGTGCCAGCAGCGTAGGGGGGCAGGGGGGCCAGCCCCAGCATTTT. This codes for CASSVGGQGGQPQHF.